The clone carrying this T cell receptor (beta chain) was observed many times. Antigen: not known. Each CDR3 protein is one row after TCRdb ran MiXCR on the reads. This table has some 110,000 distinct CDR3 sequences, about 9.4% appearing once. This sample was taken from a study of T cell repertoires in cytomegalovirus infection. Study in general: Both CMV infection and a matching HLA type were indicated by public TCR beta signatures. Findings of the study overall: HLA-C-restricted CMV-specific TCR beta clonotypes were dominant in the ex vivo response. Pooled public TCR beta family frequency picked out CMV carriers with the relevant HLA.

There are 14 residues in the CDR3. V lost 5 bases and J 0 bases, leaving 10 bases between the germline ends. CDR1 is SGHTA, CDR2 FQGNSA, per germline. The chain combines TRBV7-2 with TRBJ2-5; D is perhaps TRBD1 (6 bases). The TCR was taken from a human donor in good health (CMV status not recorded). Some clones in this sample may be carry-over from other donors' samples. Material: PBMCs, sequenced either directly or after in vitro stimulation (not recorded which). CDR3 region: CASSRDTNQETQYF. DNA of the CDR3: TGTGCCAGCAGCCGGGACACAAACCAAGAGACCCAGTACTTC.